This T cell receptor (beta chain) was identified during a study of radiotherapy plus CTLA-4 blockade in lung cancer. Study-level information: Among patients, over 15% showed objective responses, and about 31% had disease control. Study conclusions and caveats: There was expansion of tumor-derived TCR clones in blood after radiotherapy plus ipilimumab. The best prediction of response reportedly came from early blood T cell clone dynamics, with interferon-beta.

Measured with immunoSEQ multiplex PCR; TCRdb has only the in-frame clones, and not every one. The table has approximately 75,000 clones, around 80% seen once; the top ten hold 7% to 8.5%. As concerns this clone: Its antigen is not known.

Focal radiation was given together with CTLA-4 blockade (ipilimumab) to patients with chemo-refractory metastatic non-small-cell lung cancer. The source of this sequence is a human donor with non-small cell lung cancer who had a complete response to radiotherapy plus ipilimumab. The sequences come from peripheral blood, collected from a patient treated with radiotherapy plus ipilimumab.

CDR3 bases: TGTGCCAGCAGCGTGGACAGGGGGAATTCCTACAATGAGCAGTTCTTC. It encodes CASSVDRGNSYNEQFF. V is TRBV7-9 and J is TRBJ2-1; 10 nucleotides match TRBD1. Germline trimming cut 5 bases from V and 1 base from J; bases unmatched to any gene: 5. The CDR3 totals 16 residues. Germline V gene sequence: CDR1 SEHNR, CDR2 FQNEAQ (reference sequence). The full variable domain, completed using reference TRBV7-9 and TRBJ2-1, is DTGVSQNPRHKITKRGQNVTFRCDPISEHNRLYWYRQTLGQGPEFLTYFQNEAQLEKSRLLSDRFSAERPKGSFSTLEIQRTEQGDSAMYLCASSVDRGNSYNEQFFGPGTRLTVL.